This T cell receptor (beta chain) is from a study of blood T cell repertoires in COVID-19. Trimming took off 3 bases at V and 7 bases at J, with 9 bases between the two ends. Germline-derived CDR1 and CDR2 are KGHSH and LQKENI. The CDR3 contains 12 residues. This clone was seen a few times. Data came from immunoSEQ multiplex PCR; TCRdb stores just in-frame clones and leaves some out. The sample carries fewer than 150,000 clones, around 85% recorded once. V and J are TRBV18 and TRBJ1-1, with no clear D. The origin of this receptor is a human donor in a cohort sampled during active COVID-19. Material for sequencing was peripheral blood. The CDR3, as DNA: TGTGCCAGCTCACCCCGGGGTGATGAAGCTTTCTTT. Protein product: CASSPRGDEAFF.